The 30 T cell receptor beta chains reported below all come from one sample, sequenced in a study of cytomegalovirus exposure and HLA in healthy donors. Vbeta (60) and Jbeta (13) primers were used in the PCR. Sequencing was performed with immunoSEQ multiplex PCR; in TCRdb, only in-frame clones are kept and a portion is missing. The table shows approximately 160,000 clones, with approximately 84% occurring only once. The source material was PBMCs. These TCRs come from a man in his fifties or sixties in good health and CMV-seropositive.

The V call is TRBV30, the J call TRBJ1-2; D might be TRBD1 (5 bases). The V gene lost 2 bases and the J gene lost 0 bases, with 13 bases spanning the gap. The CDR3 is 15 residues long. The germline gives CDR1 GTSNPN, CDR2 SVGIG (reference sequence). The CDR3 DNA reads TGTGCCTGGAGTCGCCCCCTCAGGGCTAACTATGGCTACACCTTC. It translates to CAWSRPLRANYGYTF.

This sequence joins TRBV7-9 and TRBJ2-2; 9 nucleotides align to TRBD2. This CDR3 is built from 15 residues. V shed 7 bases, J shed 5 bases, and the junction held 8 bases outside the gene matches. Germline CDR1 SEHNR, CDR2 FQNEAQ (reference sequence). The CDR3 DNA reads TGTGCCAGCACCCCCCTGCGGGGGGGGACCGGGGAGCTGTTTTTT. Protein sequence: CASTPLRGGTGELFF.

The chain carries TRBV5-4 and TRBJ1-3; no definite D call. CDR1 and CDR2 (germline): SGHNT, YYREEE (reference sequence). The CDR3 runs to 13 residues. V was trimmed by 0 bases and J by 4 bases, leaving 5 bases between them. CDR3 region: CASSLEQGNTIYF. CDR3 bases: TGTGCCAGCAGCTTGGAACAGGGAAACACCATATATTTT. Using reference TRBV5-4 and TRBJ1-3 for the parts outside the CDR3, the full variable domain is ETGVTQSPTHLIKTRGQQVTLRCSSQSGHNTVSWYQQALGQGPQFIFQYYREEENGRGNFPPRFSGLQFPNYSSELNVNALELDDSALYLCASSLEQGNTIYFGEGSWLTVV.

The V call is TRBV11-2, the J call TRBJ2-1; 9 bases are shared with TRBD2. The trim removed 4 bases at V and 8 bases at J, leaving 15 bases unmatched. This CDR3 is 17 amino acids long. From germline, CDR1 is SGHAT and CDR2 FQNNGV. The CDR3 nucleotides are TGTGCCAGCAGCTCGCTACGAAAACTAGCGGGTTTAGATGAGCAGTTCTTC. Protein sequence: CASSSLRKLAGLDEQFF.

The chain uses TRBV15 and TRBJ2-5, with 8 bases aligning to TRBD2. V lost 2 bases to trimming and J lost 5 bases; unmatched junction nucleotides: 4. CDR3 length: 14 amino acids. Germline CDR1 is LNHNV and CDR2 is YYDKDF (reference sequence). The CDR3 DNA reads TGTGCCACCAGCAGACCCGGGGGGGCCGAGACCCAGTACTTC. Its translation: CATSRPGGAETQYF.

This chain uses TRBV15 with TRBJ1-5; TRBD1 is a possible D gene (5 bases). CDR3 length: 17 residues. The V end lost 0 bases, the J end lost 7 bases, and 19 bases lay between the germline ends. Germline values: CDR1 LNHNV, CDR2 YYDKDF (reference sequence). The CDR3 sequence: CATSRDAWGETNQPQHF. The CDR3 DNA reads as TGTGCCACCAGCAGAGATGCATGGGGGGAGACGAACCAGCCCCAGCATTTT.

The count of this clone is one. This same CDR3 is encoded by further DNA sequences in the sample. This sequence joins TRBV5-4 and TRBJ2-7; D is uncertain. Trimming removed 0 bases at V and 6 bases at J, with 7 bases between. The CDR3 spans 12 residues. Germline V gives CDR1 SGHNT, CDR2 YYREEE (reference sequence). In nucleotides, the CDR3 is TGTGCCAGCAGCTTGGATAGCTCCGAGCAGTACTTC. It yields the protein CASSLDSSEQYF.

This clone has just a few counts. J is TRBJ2-3 and V is TRBV11-3; perhaps TRBD2 as D (6 bases). The germline V and J ends were trimmed by 5 bases and 2 bases, with 11 bases remaining between them. In germline, CDR1 is SGHNT, CDR2 YENEEA. The CDR3 totals 14 residues. CDR3 region: CASSPGGDTDTQYF. For the CDR3, the DNA is TGTGCCAGCAGCCCAGGAGGGGACACAGATACGCAGTATTTT.

V is TRBV7-2 and J is TRBJ1-1; D possibly corresponds to TRBD1 (6 bases). The V and J ends lost 1 base and 1 base respectively, with 7 bases between them. The CDR3 has 14 amino acids. Germline V gives CDR1 SGHTA, CDR2 FQGNSA. The CDR3 DNA follows: TGTGCCAGCAGCTTAGACAGGGCGAACACTGAAGCTTTCTTT. Protein sequence: CASSLDRANTEAFF.

V gene TRBV9 combines with J gene TRBJ1-3; no reliable D call. V lost 2 bases to trimming and J lost 0 bases, with 9 bases between them. The CDR3 has 15 amino acids. In germline, CDR1 is SGDLS, CDR2 YYNGEE. CDR3 nucleotides: TGTGCCAGCAGCGTCGATGCGGGCTCTGGAAACACCATATATTTT. It is translated as CASSVDAGSGNTIYF. The full variable domain, with the rest looked up from reference TRBV9 and TRBJ1-3, is DSGVTQTPKHLITATGQRVTLRCSPRSGDLSVYWYQQSLDQGLQFLIQYYNGEERAKGNILERFSAQQFPDLHSELNLSSLELGDSALYFCASSVDAGSGNTIYFGEGSWLTVV.

The chain couples TRBV28 to TRBJ1-2; D unresolved. The CDR3 has 15 amino acids. V was cut by 6 bases and J by 4 bases, with 18 bases left in between. The germline gives CDR1 MDHEN, CDR2 SYDVKM. CDR3: CASSPPRSSGYGYTF. Here the CDR3 DNA reads TGTGCCAGCAGCCCGCCACGGTCTTCGGGCTATGGCTACACCTTC.

The V call is TRBV4-1, the J call TRBJ2-2; D remains ambiguous. V lost 4 bases and J lost 2, with 8 bases in between. There are 14 residues in the CDR3. Per germline, CDR1 MGHRA and CDR2 YSYEKL. CDR3 in amino acids: CASSRAGNTGELFF. The CDR3 DNA reads as TGCGCCAGCAGCCGGGCAGGTAACACCGGGGAGCTGTTTTTT.

The chain employs TRBV19 and TRBJ2-7, with 10 bases identical to TRBD2. V dropped 6 bases and J dropped 4; count of bases not matched to a gene: 9. The CDR3 covers 15 residues. Germline assignment: CDR1 LNHDA and CDR2 SQIVND (reference sequence). The CDR3 spells CASSFLAGAYYEQYF. The CDR3 region has the DNA TGTGCCAGTAGCTTTCTAGCGGGAGCTTATTACGAGCAGTACTTC.

This rearrangement joins TRBV19 to TRBJ2-1, with a possible D match to TRBD1 (6 bases). Trimming removed 6 bases from V and 1 base from J, with 10 bases in between. The CDR3 covers 14 residues. CDR1 is LNHDA and CDR2 is SQIVND in the germline V gene (reference sequence). In DNA, the CDR3 is TGTGCCAGTAGGAAGACAGGTTCCTACAATGAGCAGTTCTTC. Its protein is CASRKTGSYNEQFF.

This clone was seen a single time. The V gene is TRBV9, the J gene TRBJ2-7, with 15 bases fitting TRBD2. With 2 bases clipped from V and 5 bases from J, the junction kept 11 bases outside the gene matches. The CDR3 length is 18 residues. Germline V lookup: CDR1 SGDLS, CDR2 YYNGEE. CDR3 region: CASSVAGLAGGPGHEQYF. CDR3 nucleotides: TGTGCCAGCAGCGTGGCAGGACTAGCGGGAGGGCCGGGCCACGAGCAGTACTTC.

This clone was observed a handful of times. This chain links TRBV4-1 with TRBJ2-3; 12 positions match TRBD2. Germline V lookup: CDR1 MGHRA, CDR2 YSYEKL. J gave up 5 bases and V 1 base, and 10 bases lay outside the gene matches. This CDR3 is built from 18 residues. The CDR3 DNA sequence: TGCGCCAGCAGCCAAGCACCCACTAGCGGGGGGCAAGGAGATACGCAGTATTTT. Its protein is CASSQAPTSGGQGDTQYF.

Regarding this clone: Other DNA sequences of this sample code for an identical CDR3. V gene TRBV5-1 combines with J gene TRBJ1-1; the D gene is possibly TRBD1 (5 bases). The CDR3 sequence is 14 residues long. V was shortened by 0 bases and J by 0 bases, with 6 bases between the two germline ends. Germline assignment: CDR1 SGHRS and CDR2 YFSETQ. CDR3 protein: CASSLDRMNTEAFF. The CDR3 DNA sequence: TGCGCCAGCAGCTTGGACAGGATGAACACTGAAGCTTTCTTT.

The chain has TRBV28 and TRBJ1-2; D might be TRBD1 (6 bases). Germline V gene sequence: CDR1 MDHEN, CDR2 SYDVKM. There are 16 residues in the CDR3. Trimming took off 3 bases at V and 9 bases at J, with 23 bases between the two ends. In DNA, the CDR3 is TGTGCCAGCAGTTTCCGAGACAGGCCCCTACGATGGAGCTACACCTTC. Its protein is CASSFRDRPLRWSYTF.

CDR3 sequence (DNA): TGTGCCAGCAGGGGGACTAGCGGGGCCGGGGAGCTGTTTTTT. It encodes CASRGTSGAGELFF. The chain carries TRBV28 and TRBJ2-2, with 13 bases matching TRBD2. The V gene end was trimmed by 6 bases and the J gene end by 6 bases; junction bases not matched to a gene: 1. This CDR3 spans 14 amino acids. Germline V gene lookup returns CDR1 MDHEN and CDR2 SYDVKM.

V usage is TRBV9 and J usage is TRBJ2-7; D uncertain. This CDR3 has 13 residues. V was shortened by 0 bases and J by 6 bases, with 10 bases between the two germline ends. Germline assignment: CDR1 SGDLS and CDR2 YYNGEE. The CDR3 nucleotides are TGTGCCAGCAGCGTAGAACCTTCGGGCGAGCAGTACTTC. Its translation: CASSVEPSGEQYF.

The CDR3 region is CASTLSGSGTGELFF. CDR3 bases: TGTGCCAGCACCCTTAGCGGGAGTGGCACCGGGGAGCTGTTTTTT. This rearrangement joins TRBV27 to TRBJ2-2, with 9 bases that match TRBD2. With V trimmed by 7 bases and J by 4 bases, 7 bases remained unmatched. This CDR3 region has 15 residues. Germline CDR1 MNHEY, CDR2 SMNVEV (reference sequence).

V gene TRBV15 combines with J gene TRBJ2-7; TRBD1 is a possible D gene (5 bases). The V gene lost 0 bases and the J gene lost 13 bases, with 16 bases spanning the gap. The germline CDR1 and CDR2 sequences are LNHNV and YYDKDF (reference sequence). The CDR3 length is 13 residues. CDR3: CATSRDRSAGKYF. Here the CDR3 DNA reads TGTGCCACCAGCAGAGATAGGAGCGCAGGGAAATACTTC.

This chain links TRBV6-1 with TRBJ1-1; TRBD1 is a possible D gene (6 bases). The V end lost 4 bases, the J end lost 0 bases, and 18 bases lay between the germline ends. This CDR3 spans 17 amino acids. The germline gives CDR1 MNHNS, CDR2 SASEGT. The DNA of the CDR3 is TGTGCCAGCAGTGGTCGGGGGGGGCCCCGCCTGAACACTGAAGCTTTCTTT. Protein: CASSGRGGPRLNTEAFF.

This clone was counted a few times. The chain uses TRBV7-9 and TRBJ1-3; tentatively, D is TRBD1 (5 bases). The CDR3 extends over 17 amino acids. With 5 bases removed from V and 0 bases from J, the gap between germline ends came to 17 bases. Germline CDR1 reads SEHNR; CDR2 reads FQNEAQ (reference sequence). CDR3 bases: TGTGCCAGCAGCCCTAGCACCCGGGGACTCTCTGGAAACACCATATATTTT. As protein: CASSPSTRGLSGNTIYF. The full variable domain, with the rest looked up from reference TRBV7-9 and TRBJ1-3, is DTGVSQNPRHKITKRGQNVTFRCDPISEHNRLYWYRQTLGQGPEFLTYFQNEAQLEKSRLLSDRFSAERPKGSFSTLEIQRTEQGDSAMYLCASSPSTRGLSGNTIYFGEGSWLTVV.

The chain employs TRBV28 and TRBJ1-5, with D perhaps TRBD1 (6 bases). Trimming took off 1 base at V and 5 bases at J, with 12 bases between the two ends. The CDR3 consists of 15 residues. Per the germline V gene, CDR1 is MDHEN and CDR2 is SYDVKM. Here the CDR3 reads CASSLSLNRDQPQHF. The CDR3 coding sequence is TGTGCCAGCAGTTTATCTCTAAACAGGGATCAGCCCCAGCATTTT.

This chain uses TRBV6-6 with TRBJ1-3, with unresolved D. CDR1 and CDR2 from the germline V gene are MNHNY and SVGAGI (reference sequence). There are 14 residues in the CDR3. The V and J ends lost 2 bases and 0 bases respectively, with 5 bases between them. This CDR3 is CASSYGSSGNTIYF. The CDR3 DNA sequence: TGTGCCAGCAGTTACGGGAGCTCTGGAAACACCATATATTTT.

This clone was counted a few times. The chain employs TRBV18 and TRBJ1-5; D is unresolved. The CDR3 totals 14 residues. V was shortened by 1 base and J by 6 bases, with 10 bases between the two germline ends. Germline V gene sequence: CDR1 KGHSH, CDR2 LQKENI. This CDR3 is CASSPLKQAQPQHF. CDR3 nucleotide sequence: TGTGCCAGCTCACCACTCAAGCAGGCTCAGCCCCAGCATTTT.

The chain employs TRBV14 and TRBJ2-1, with 10 bases aligning to TRBD2. This CDR3 has 13 amino acids. Germline V gene lookup returns CDR1 SGHDN and CDR2 FVKESK. V was clipped by 6 bases and J by 8 bases; unmatched bases: 4. The CDR3 DNA reads TGTGCCAGCAGGTCTCTAGCGGGAGATGAGCAGTTCTTC. This sequence encodes CASRSLAGDEQFF. The entire variable domain, with the rest obtained from reference TRBV14 and TRBJ2-1, is as follows: EAGVTQFPSHSVIEKGQTVTLRCDPISGHDNLYWYRRVMGKEIKFLLHFVKESKQDESGMPNNRFLAERTGGTYSTLKVQPAELEDSGVYFCASRSLAGDEQFFGPGTRLTVL.

As for this clone: Different DNA sequences within this sample yield the same CDR3. The chain joins TRBV9 to TRBJ2-7, with 7 nucleotides matching TRBD1. This CDR3 contains 14 residues. Germline V gene data show CDR1 as SGDLS and CDR2 as YYNGEE. V lost 2 bases, J lost 2 bases, and 4 bases stayed unmatched. The CDR3 coding sequence is TGTGCCAGCAGCGTTGGGCAGGGGGCCTACGAGCAGTACTTC. Its translation is CASSVGQGAYEQYF.

This clone was detected once. The J gene is TRBJ2-7, the V gene TRBV7-2; D not certain. V lost 2 bases, J lost 7 bases, and 12 bases lay in between. The CDR3 is 13 amino acids. CDR1 is SGHTA and CDR2 is FQGNSA in the germline V gene. The CDR3 bases are TGTGCCAGCAGCTTATTCAGTGATGTGGAGCAGTACTTC. The encoded protein is CASSLFSDVEQYF. The whole variable domain, filled in from reference TRBV7-2 and TRBJ2-7, reads GAGVSQSPSNKVTEKGKDVELRCDPISGHTALYWYRQSLGQGLEFLIYFQGNSAPDKSGLPSDRFSAERTGGSVSTLTIQRTQQEDSAVYLCASSLFSDVEQYFGPGTRLTVT.